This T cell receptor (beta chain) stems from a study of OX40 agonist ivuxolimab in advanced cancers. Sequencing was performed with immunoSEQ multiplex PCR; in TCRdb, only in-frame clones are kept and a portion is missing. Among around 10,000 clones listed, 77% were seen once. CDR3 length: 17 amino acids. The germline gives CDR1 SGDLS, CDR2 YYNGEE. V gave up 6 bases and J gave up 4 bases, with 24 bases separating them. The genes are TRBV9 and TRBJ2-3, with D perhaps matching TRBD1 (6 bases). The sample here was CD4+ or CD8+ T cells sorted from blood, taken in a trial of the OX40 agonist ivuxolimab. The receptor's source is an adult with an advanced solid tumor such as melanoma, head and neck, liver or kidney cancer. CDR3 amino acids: CASTRGRGYEAADTQYF. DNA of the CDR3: TGTGCCAGCACTCGCGGCAGGGGTTATGAGGCAGCAGATACGCAGTATTTT.